The 17 T cell receptor beta chains in this list originate from one sample, sequenced in a study of shared clonotypes between healthy human individuals. The data were produced by immunoSEQ multiplex PCR, yet TCRdb's version contains in-frame clones alone and is incomplete. This sample yields about 2.3 million clones, of which 80% to 95% are seen a single time; 0.37% belongs to the top ten. Sequenced: naive CD4+ T cells from PBMCs. Described subset: CD45RA+ positively selected. The receptors were gathered from a young man in good health. Some clones in this sample may be carry-over from other donors' samples.

The gene calls are TRBV7-2 and TRBJ2-2; 7 bases align to TRBD1. The germline gives CDR1 SGHTA, CDR2 FQGNSA. J lost 8 bases, V lost 5 bases, and 11 bases had no gene match. The CDR3 loop spans 15 amino acids. CDR3 in amino acids: CASSAYRGPRGELFF. DNA for the CDR3: TGTGCCAGCAGCGCATACAGGGGTCCAAGGGGGGAGCTGTTTTTT.

The count of this clone is one. The chain recombines TRBV5-1 with TRBJ2-1; D is undetermined. Trimming removed 2 bases at V and 2 bases at J, with 5 bases between. The CDR3 contains 13 residues. Germline V lookup: CDR1 SGHRS, CDR2 YFSETQ. CDR3 residues: CASSFAAYNEQFF. The DNA of the CDR3 is TGCGCCAGCAGCTTTGCCGCCTACAATGAGCAGTTCTTC.

The CDR3 DNA is TGTGCCAGCAGCTCCCAACCGGGGCACGAGCAGTACTTC. Translating it yields CASSSQPGHEQYF. J is TRBJ2-7 and V is TRBV7-2; perhaps D is TRBD1 or TRBD2 (5 bases each). The CDR3 is 13 residues long. V was shortened by 4 bases and J by 5 bases, with 12 bases between the two germline ends. Germline lookup yields CDR1 SGHTA and CDR2 FQGNSA.

The chain's CDR3 is CASSLTGGPRNEQFF. In nucleotides, the CDR3 is TGTGCCAGCAGTTTAACGGGAGGGCCAAGAAATGAGCAGTTCTTC. The rearrangement joins TRBV28 to TRBJ2-1; 8 positions agree with TRBD2. With 2 bases clipped from V and 7 bases from J, the junction kept 7 bases outside the gene matches. The CDR3 extends over 15 amino acids. Germline V CDR1 and CDR2: MDHEN, SYDVKM.

This clone came up a few times. The chain couples TRBV7-2 to TRBJ2-2; D is undetermined. The CDR3 has 14 amino acids. The germline V and J ends were trimmed by 1 base and 6 bases, with 9 bases remaining between them. Germline lookup yields CDR1 SGHTA and CDR2 FQGNSA. The CDR3 nucleotides are TGTGCCAGCAGCTTAGGAAGTTGGCCCGGGGAGCTGTTTTTT. It yields the protein CASSLGSWPGELFF.

The chain uses TRBV28 and TRBJ2-5; D possibly matches TRBD1 or TRBD2 (5 bases each). V lost 6 bases and J lost 0, with 14 bases in between. This CDR3 comprises 15 residues. Germline CDR1 reads MDHEN; CDR2 reads SYDVKM. CDR3 DNA sequence: TGTGCCAGCAGGAGCTCCCGGGGACACCAAGAGACCCAGTACTTC. It translates to CASRSSRGHQETQYF.

The gene calls are TRBV2 and TRBJ1-3; D is unresolved. Germline lookup yields CDR1 SNHLY and CDR2 FYNNEI. Trimming cost V 11 bases and J 1 base, with 15 bases left between them. The CDR3 length is 14 residues. CDR3 amino acids: CASQTRTSGNTIYF. CDR3 nucleotide sequence: TGTGCCTCTCAGACCCGGACGTCTGGAAACACCATATATTTT.

This rearrangement joins TRBV6-5 to TRBJ1-1, with D unclear. The CDR3 is 15 amino acids. Germline assignment: CDR1 MNHEY and CDR2 SVGAGI. V was cut by 7 bases and J by 4 bases, with 19 bases left in between. The CDR3 protein is CASNRPNSAPTEAFF. DNA for the CDR3: TGTGCCAGCAACCGACCAAACAGTGCGCCCACTGAAGCTTTCTTT.

V usage is TRBV28 and J usage is TRBJ1-5; D remains unclear. This CDR3 contains 11 residues. Trimming stripped 6 bases from V and 10 bases from J, with 10 bases between. CDR1 and CDR2 (germline): MDHEN, SYDVKM. The CDR3 is CASSDIYPQHF. DNA for the CDR3: TGTGCCAGCAGCGATATTTACCCCCAGCATTTT. The whole variable domain, filled in from reference TRBV28 and TRBJ1-5, reads DVKVTQSSRYLVKRTGEKVFLECVQDMDHENMFWYRQDPGLGLRLIYFSYDVKMKEKGDIPEGYSVSREKKERFSLILESASTNQTSMYLCASSDIYPQHFGDGTRLSIL.

The chain links TRBV27 to TRBJ2-2; D is unresolved. Germline V gene data show CDR1 as MNHEY and CDR2 as SMNVEV (reference sequence). This CDR3 comprises 12 residues. V shed 5 bases and J shed 4 bases, with 5 bases lying between them. The CDR3 DNA is TGTGCCAGCAGTACGACCACCGGGGAGCTGTTTTTT. Its protein is CASSTTTGELFF.

The V gene is TRBV30, the J gene TRBJ1-3; 8 nucleotides align to TRBD1. The CDR3 is 13 residues long. V shed 5 bases and J 3 bases; nucleotides not matched to a gene: 3. Germline V gene data show CDR1 as GTSNPN and CDR2 as SVGIG (reference sequence). The DNA of the CDR3 is TGTGCCTGGTCGACAGGGGATGGAAACACCATATATTTT. It translates to CAWSTGDGNTIYF.

Comments on this clone: Other DNA sequences within the sample encode an identical CDR3. This chain links TRBV27 with TRBJ1-5, with D unclear. Germline lookup yields CDR1 MNHEY and CDR2 SMNVEV (reference sequence). CDR3 length: 13 residues. The germline V and J ends were trimmed by 3 bases and 5 bases, with 8 bases remaining between them. The CDR3 reads CASSLSRDQPQHF. The CDR3 DNA follows: TGTGCCAGCAGTTTGAGTCGGGATCAGCCCCAGCATTTT.

The chain combines TRBV5-8 with TRBJ1-1; D is ambiguous. The CDR3 runs 14 residues. CDR1 SGHTS and CDR2 YDEGEE come from the germline V gene. V lost 0 bases and J 0 bases, leaving 6 bases between the germline ends. The CDR3 DNA sequence: TGTGCCAGCAGCTTGGGGGGTGTGAACACTGAAGCTTTCTTT. Its protein is CASSLGGVNTEAFF.

This sequence joins TRBV5-1 and TRBJ1-1, with D possibly TRBD1 on 5 matching bases. Germline CDR1 is SGHRS and CDR2 is YFSETQ. The CDR3 has 15 amino acids. V was clipped by 0 bases and J by 3 bases, with 12 bases between them. The CDR3, as DNA: TGCGCCAGCAGCTTGGAGGGCTGGGGGGACACTGAAGCTTTCTTT. It codes for CASSLEGWGDTEAFF.

For this clone: The same CDR3 is also encoded by other DNA sequences in this sample. This sequence joins TRBV9 and TRBJ2-1; 9 positions match TRBD1. Germline loops: CDR1 SGDLS, CDR2 YYNGEE. The CDR3 is 15 residues long. J was trimmed by 10 bases and V by 1 base; bases with no gene match: 9. CDR3 bases: TGTGCCAGCAGCGTAACCGGGACAGGGTATGGCGAGCAGTTCTTC. The encoded protein is CASSVTGTGYGEQFF.

The V call is TRBV27, the J call TRBJ1-2, with D possibly being TRBD1 (5 bases). Germline CDR1 and CDR2: MNHEY and SMNVEV (reference sequence). The CDR3 runs 15 residues. V was shortened by 7 bases and J by 4 bases, with 19 bases between the two germline ends. The CDR3 nucleotides are TGTGCCAGCACTCCTTCGAGAAGGGGCCTCTATGGCTACACCTTC. Translated, it gives CASTPSRRGLYGYTF.

The rearrangement joins TRBV27 to TRBJ1-4, with 8 positions matching TRBD1. CDR3 length: 14 amino acids. The J segment lost 10 bases and the V segment lost 5 bases, leaving 9 bases of the junction unmatched. CDR1 is MNHEY, CDR2 SMNVEV, per germline (reference sequence). CDR3 nucleotide sequence: TGTGCCAGCAGTCTAGGACAGGGCCTCGGAAAACTGTTTTTT. Residues: CASSLGQGLGKLFF.